This TCR beta chain was obtained from a study of regulatory T cells in long-lasting Graves disease. iRepertoire HTBI primers and Arm-PCR of CDR3 regions built TCR beta libraries. TCRdb recomputed calls from the multiplex PCR reads with MiXCR, one row per CDR3 protein. The sample includes some 240,000 distinct CDR3 sequences, less than 20% of them seen just once. In regard to this clonotype: Mismatch with germline at one junction end may stem from a read error.

Noted time point: newly diagnosed GD, antithyroid drugs for less than 3 months. PBMC-derived RNA was used for the TCR library. This CDR3 has 15 amino acids. The V gene's germline CDR1 is SNHLY and CDR2 FYNNEI. The same sample was also used in a study of T cells in Graves' hyperthyroidism and ophthalmopathy.

Specimen: peripheral blood mononuclear cells (PBMCs), collected at new diagnosis, from a patient treated with antithyroid drugs. The J gene is TRBJ2-3, the V gene TRBV2, with TRBD2 as a possible D gene (5 bases). This clonotype was sampled from a woman aged 30 to 39 with Graves disease. CDR3 protein: CATSDLIRAGDTQYF. CDR3 DNA sequence: TGTGCCACCAGTGATTTAATTCGGGCGGGCGATACGCAGTATTTT.